The following is a TCR beta chain sequence with its context. The antigen is undetermined. This CDR3 has 17 amino acids. The junction had 12 bases not matched to a gene; V was cut back by 4 bases and J by 6 bases. Germline assignment: CDR1 SGHTS and CDR2 YDEGEE. Unique molecular identifiers were used to barcode this TCRbeta library. TCRdb called the PCR reads again in MiXCR, with one record for every CDR3 protein. The sample consists of over 4,500 distinct CDR3 sequences, approximately 30% of them appearing once. These data come from a study of T-cell reconstitution after alpha-beta-depleted transplantation in children. Study outcomes and limitations: One year post-transplant, T-cell counts and diversity were largely derived from T cells produced anew. Diversity of TCRbeta at day 60 was high in some patients, arising from surviving recipient T cells and thymic progenitors. About two months after transplant, alpha-beta T cells reportedly came from several hundred expanded graft clones.

V and J are TRBV5-8 and TRBJ2-3; 12 nucleotides match TRBD2. The sequences come from PBMCs, mostly from graft donor cells, collected 60 days after TCRalphabeta/CD19-depleted stem cell transplant. This clonotype was sampled from a male patient aged 2-15 years who had a stem cell transplant for acute lymphoblastic leukemia, so the T cells may come from the graft donor. CDR3 sequence (DNA): TGTGCCAGCAGCCCCAAACTAGCGGGAGGACCTGGTGATACGCAGTATTTT. Translating it yields CASSPKLAGGPGDTQYF.